These 15 T cell receptor beta chains share one sample of origin, sequenced in a study of pediatric ulcerative colitis. The assay was immunoSEQ multiplex PCR, and TCRdb's table has in-frame clones only and misses some. Seen here are approximately 32,000 clones, roughly four fifths observed once, and the top ten hold approximately 4%. Material for sequencing was blood. The receptors were gathered from a boy aged 10-17 years with severe ulcerative colitis.

The gene calls are TRBV18 and TRBJ1-2; TRBD1 matches at 7 bases. V lost 6 bases to trimming and J lost 7 bases; unmatched junction nucleotides: 14. This CDR3 comprises 15 residues. Germline V gene data show CDR1 as KGHSH and CDR2 as LQKENI. CDR3 sequence (DNA): TGTGCCAGCTCGCCCCCGGGACAGCAACCGGGTGGCTACACCTTC. It encodes CASSPPGQQPGGYTF.

The chain recombines TRBV7-8 with TRBJ1-4, with 7 positions matching TRBD1. The junction had 8 bases not matched to a gene; V was cut back by 7 bases and J by 0 bases. Per the germline V gene, CDR1 is SGHVS and CDR2 is FQNEAQ. This CDR3 comprises 16 residues. This chain's CDR3 is CASTTGVGATNEKLFF. In nucleotides, the CDR3 is TGTGCCAGCACAACAGGGGTGGGGGCAACTAATGAAAAACTGTTTTTT.

The chain joins TRBV5-5 to TRBJ2-2, with 8 bases matching TRBD1. The CDR3 contains 19 residues. The ends lost 4 bases at V and 0 bases at J; junction bases unmatched: 14. Germline lookup yields CDR1 SGHKS and CDR2 YYEKEE (reference sequence). In nucleotides, the CDR3 is TGTGCCAGCAGCCCCACATTTATATCGACAGGGGCGAACACCGGGGAGCTGTTTTTT. It translates to CASSPTFISTGANTGELFF.

This clone occurred a few times. The chain is built from TRBV30 and TRBJ1-5; TRBD1 is a possible D gene (5 bases). V was trimmed by 2 bases and J by 2 bases, leaving 13 bases between them. Germline CDR1 reads GTSNPN; CDR2 reads SVGIG (reference sequence). The CDR3 has 15 amino acids. Written as DNA, the CDR3 is TGTGCCTGGAGTCCCCAGGGCAGGGGCAATCAGCCCCAGCATTTT. Amino acids: CAWSPQGRGNQPQHF.

V is TRBV5-6 and J is TRBJ1-5, with 10 bases lining up with TRBD1. Germline values: CDR1 SGHDT, CDR2 YYEEEE. The V gene end was trimmed by 4 bases and the J gene end by 4 bases; junction bases not matched to a gene: 8. The CDR3 runs 16 residues. The CDR3, as DNA: TGTGCCAGCAGCCGGACAGGGGGGGGCTTAAATCAGCCCCAGCATTTT. Translation: CASSRTGGGLNQPQHF.

V gene TRBV7-2 combines with J gene TRBJ1-6; a possible D gene is TRBD1 (5 bases). From germline, CDR1 is SGHTA and CDR2 FQGNSA. V lost 0 bases, J lost 0 bases, and 18 bases lay in between. CDR3 length: 20 amino acids. The CDR3 sequence: CASSLAPDRGVSSYNSPLHF. DNA for the CDR3: TGTGCCAGCAGCTTAGCCCCTGATCGGGGGGTGAGCTCCTATAATTCACCCCTCCACTTT. Full variable domain (rest looked up from reference TRBV7-2 and TRBJ1-6): GAGVSQSPSNKVTEKGKDVELRCDPISGHTALYWYRQSLGQGLEFLIYFQGNSAPDKSGLPSDRFSAERTGGSVSTLTIQRTQQEDSAVYLCASSLAPDRGVSSYNSPLHFGNGTRLTVT.

The V gene is TRBV5-1, the J gene TRBJ2-5, with D unresolved. V lost 5 bases and J lost 6, with 8 bases in between. The CDR3 totals 11 residues. The V gene's germline CDR1 is SGHRS and CDR2 YFSETQ. This chain's CDR3 is CASSSVQTQYF. CDR3 DNA sequence: TGCGCCAGCAGTTCCGTGCAGACCCAGTACTTC.

This clone was recorded only once. This chain joins TRBV6-5 and TRBJ1-4, with a possible D match to TRBD1 (5 bases). V was pared by 5 bases and J by 4 bases, with 14 bases between. This CDR3 has 15 residues. CDR1 MNHEY and CDR2 SVGAGI come from the germline V gene. The CDR3 spells CASSPRGNHNEKLFF. Written as DNA, the CDR3 is TGTGCCAGCAGTCCACGGGGGAACCATAATGAAAAACTGTTTTTT.

The chain recombines TRBV4-1 with TRBJ1-5; a weak D match, TRBD1 (6 bases). This CDR3 is 15 amino acids long. Germline loops: CDR1 MGHRA, CDR2 YSYEKL. The V and J ends lost 4 bases and 2 bases respectively, with 12 bases between them. CDR3 nucleotides: TGCGCCAGCAGCCGCGGCGGGGGCCGCAATCAGCCCCAGCATTTT. It specifies CASSRGGGRNQPQHF.

The V gene is TRBV15, the J gene TRBJ1-5, with D possibly matching TRBD1 (6 bases). V was pared by 3 bases and J by 4 bases, with 13 bases between. The CDR3 loop spans 15 amino acids. CDR1 and CDR2 from the germline V gene are LNHNV and YYDKDF (reference sequence). The CDR3: CATSSGGGGNQPQHF. The CDR3 DNA reads TGTGCCACCAGCAGCGGAGGGGGTGGTAATCAGCCCCAGCATTTT.

V is TRBV9 and J is TRBJ1-2; D remains ambiguous. The CDR3 contains 14 residues. The V end was cut by 4 bases, the J end by 3 bases, with 13 bases between. The germline gives CDR1 SGDLS, CDR2 YYNGEE. CDR3 region: CASSPHLEHYGYTF. CDR3 sequence (DNA): TGTGCCAGCAGCCCCCACCTGGAGCACTATGGCTACACCTTC. The full variable domain, rest sourced from reference TRBV9 and TRBJ1-2, is DSGVTQTPKHLITATGQRVTLRCSPRSGDLSVYWYQQSLDQGLQFLIQYYNGEERAKGNILERFSAQQFPDLHSELNLSSLELGDSALYFCASSPHLEHYGYTFGSGTRLTVV.

This clone occurred once. V and J are TRBV10-2 and TRBJ2-5; D is possibly TRBD1 or TRBD2 (5 bases each). The V and J ends lost 7 bases and 0 bases respectively, with 9 bases between them. The CDR3 extends over 13 amino acids. The V gene's germline CDR1 is WSHSY and CDR2 SAAADI. CDR3 DNA: TGCGCCAGCATAGGGGACCACCAAGAGACCCAGTACTTC. It yields the protein CASIGDHQETQYF.

The chain uses TRBV7-6 and TRBJ2-5; D perhaps matches TRBD2 (6 bases). The length of the CDR3 is 16 residues. Trimming shortened V by 0 bases and J by 5 bases, and 16 bases separated the two germline ends. Germline V gene sequence: CDR1 SGHVS, CDR2 FNYEAQ. CDR3 coding DNA: TGTGCCAGCAGCTTAGCGCATGGCGGGGTCGGTGAGACCCAGTACTTC. Its protein is CASSLAHGGVGETQYF.

This chain uses TRBV25-1 with TRBJ2-3; TRBD2 matches at 10 bases. The CDR3 contains 15 residues. V was pared by 8 bases and J by 0 bases, with 5 bases of the junction left unmatched. The germline CDR1 and CDR2 sequences are MGHDK and SYGVNS. For the CDR3, the DNA is TGTGCCAGCCACCAGCGGGGGGGGAGCACAGATACGCAGTATTTT. Encoded protein: CASHQRGGSTDTQYF.

This clone showed up just a few times. The chain employs TRBV6-6 and TRBJ1-2; D is uncertain. V lost 8 bases to trimming and J lost 8 bases, with 18 bases between them. CDR1 and CDR2 from the germline V gene are MNHNY and SVGAGI (reference sequence). This CDR3 has 13 residues. The CDR3 region is CASREGGTGGYTF. CDR3 bases: TGTGCCAGCCGGGAGGGAGGTACGGGCGGCTACACCTTC.